Listed below are T cell receptor beta chains from one sample, sequenced in a study of cytomegalovirus exposure and HLA in healthy donors. Sequenced by immunoSEQ multiplex PCR; TCRdb stores in-frame clones only, minus some. The data hold 130,000 to 150,000 clones, with 80% to 90% observed a single time. The sample consisted of PBMCs. The receptor set was obtained from a woman aged 40 to 50 in good health and CMV-seropositive. The CDR3 runs from the conserved cysteine through the conserved F or W. Clone size is given for some rows only: seen once, a few or many times, or a class if the clone is expanded.

>.|TRBJ1-1|TRBV7-2
CASSAPAAANTEAFF
>.|TRBJ2-5|TRBV7-9
CASSLGGKETQYF
>.|TRBJ2-5|TRBV5-4
CASGEQGAPRETQYF
>.|TRBJ1-1|TRBV5-1
CASSPDPGSTLEAFF
>once|TRBJ2-7|TRBV28
CASSLMGPGEQYF
>.|TRBJ2-3|TRBV9
CASSWTGGTDTQYF
>.|TRBJ1-1|TRBV27
CASSKPGMNTEAFF
>.|TRBJ1-1|TRBV7-9
CASSSGATEAFF
>.|TRBJ1-2|TRBV10-3
CAISESTGWGYTF
>.|TRBJ1-2|TRBV19
CASSMKDRRLYGYTF
>.|TRBJ2-1|TRBV6-5
CASSYLRGGALNEQFF
>.|TRBJ2-1|TRBV19
CASKGLAGGKSSYNEQFF
>once|TRBJ1-2|TRBV27
CASSDSPYGYTF
>.|TRBJ2-1|TRBV5-1
CASSPGQYNEQFF
>once|TRBJ2-3|TRBV19
CASSIGLAGYTDTQYF
>.|TRBJ2-1|TRBV9
CASSVQETSGTSSYNEQFF
>once|TRBJ1-2|TRBV7-9
CASSLAESMNGYTF
>.|TRBJ1-4|TRBV2
CASGRRGPGEKLFF
>.|TRBJ2-5|TRBV15
CATSRGGQGFYETQYF
>.|TRBJ2-1|TRBV27
CASSDSGRVFNEQFF
>.|TRBJ1-1|TRBV19
CASSIDRNTEAFF
>.|TRBJ1-1|TRBV2
CASLGQAVGTEAFF
>.|TRBJ1-5|TRBV19
CASKPSGQVYQPEHF
>.|TRBJ2-6|TRBV2
CASSVPGQGASVPGANVLTF
>few|TRBJ1-5|TRBV30
CAWTNGGDQPQHF
>.|TRBJ1-5|TRBV5-5
CASSLDIWTGGTQPQHF
>.|TRBJ2-5|TRBV10-3
CAIRGTSGDQETQYF
>.|TRBJ2-3|TRBV18
CASSPIPAGVLTDTQYF
>.|TRBJ1-3|TRBV30
CAWHFPGQGSGNTIYF
>.|TRBJ1-1|TRBV6-5
CASRDATGKGVLFF
>.|TRBJ2-3|TRBV27
CASSPLPAGQGGTDTQYF
>.|TRBJ1-4|TRBV11-2
CASSLVGSESEKLFF
>.|TRBJ1-3|TRBV19
CASRSGNYGNTIYF
>.|TRBJ2-1|TRBV27
CASSPLGEGRNEQFF
>.|TRBJ2-7|TRBV4-3
CASSQELSLRYEQYF
>.|.|TRBV7-3
CASDRHGSYEQYF
>.|TRBJ1-1|TRBV5-4
CASSQPGGTEAFF
>.|TRBJ1-5|TRBV4-1
CASSQDDRGNQPQHF
>.|TRBJ2-5|TRBV30
CAWSGLPPETQYF
>few|TRBJ1-4|TRBV6-6
CASSLEVREKLFF
>.|TRBJ1-2|TRBV2
CASSARTGSWGGYTF
>.|TRBJ1-1|TRBV5-8
CASSVDRLGAFF
>.|TRBJ2-5|TRBV2
CASSQGGTGVETQYF
>once|TRBJ2-7|TRBV28
CAIRGIASSEQYF
>.|TRBJ2-5|TRBV28
CASSLASVGQETQYF
>.|TRBJ2-2|TRBV11-2
CASSVLWGGPNGELFF
>.|TRBJ1-2|TRBV7-9
CASSLAAGNGYTF
>.|TRBJ2-2|TRBV4-2
CASSQEQAGLTGELFF